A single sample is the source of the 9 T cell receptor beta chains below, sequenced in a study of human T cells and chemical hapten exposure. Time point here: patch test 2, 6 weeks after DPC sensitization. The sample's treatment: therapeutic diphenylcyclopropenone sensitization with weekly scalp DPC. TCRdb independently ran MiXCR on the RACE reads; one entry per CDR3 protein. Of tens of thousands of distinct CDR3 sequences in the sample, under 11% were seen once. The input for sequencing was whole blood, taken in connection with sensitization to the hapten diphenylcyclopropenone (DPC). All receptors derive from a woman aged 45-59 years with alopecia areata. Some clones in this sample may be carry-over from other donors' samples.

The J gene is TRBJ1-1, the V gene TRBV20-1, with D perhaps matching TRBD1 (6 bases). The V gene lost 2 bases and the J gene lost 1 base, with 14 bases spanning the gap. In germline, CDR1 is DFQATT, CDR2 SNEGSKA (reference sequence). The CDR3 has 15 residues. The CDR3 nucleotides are TGCAGTGCTAGATCAGTACAGGGAGAGAACACTGAAGCTTTCTTT. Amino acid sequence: CSARSVQGENTEAFF.

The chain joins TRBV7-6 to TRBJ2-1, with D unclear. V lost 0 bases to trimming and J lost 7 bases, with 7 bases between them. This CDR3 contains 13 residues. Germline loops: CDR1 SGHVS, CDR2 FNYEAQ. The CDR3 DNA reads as TGTGCCAGCAGCTTAGCGTGGGCGAATGAGCAGTTCTTC. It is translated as CASSLAWANEQFF.

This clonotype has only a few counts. DNA of the CDR3: TGTGCCACTGGGGGGGAGTGGAACACCGGGGAGCTGTTTTTT. This encodes CATGGEWNTGELFF. This chain uses TRBV10-3 with TRBJ2-2, with 7 positions matching TRBD2. The germline V gene has CDR1 ENHRY and CDR2 SYGVKD. This CDR3 is 14 amino acids long. V shed 10 bases, J shed 1 base, and the junction held 6 bases outside the gene matches.

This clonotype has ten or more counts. DNA of the CDR3: TGCAGCGTTGGACAGGGACAAGAGACCCAGTACTTC. It translates to CSVGQGQETQYF. The chain employs TRBV29-1 and TRBJ2-5; 7 nucleotides line up with TRBD1. Losses at the gene ends were 4 bases for V and 2 bases for J; bases not matched to a gene: 1. The V gene's germline CDR1 is SQVTM and CDR2 ANQGSEA. This CDR3 has 12 amino acids.

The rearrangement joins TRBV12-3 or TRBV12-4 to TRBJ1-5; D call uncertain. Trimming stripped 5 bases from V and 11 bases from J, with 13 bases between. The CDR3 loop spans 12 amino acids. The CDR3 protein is CASSLTTEAQHF. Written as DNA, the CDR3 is TGTGCCAGCAGTCTAACTACCGAGGCCCAGCATTTT.

In DNA form, the CDR3 reads TGTGCCAGCAGTTACCTCCAGGGGAAAGCCTACGAGCAGTACTTC. Protein sequence: CASSYLQGKAYEQYF. The chain recombines TRBV6-5 with TRBJ2-7; possible D gene TRBD1, 6 bases. There are 15 residues in the CDR3. Germline CDR1 MNHEY, CDR2 SVGAGI. V was trimmed by 2 bases and J by 2 bases, leaving 13 bases between them.

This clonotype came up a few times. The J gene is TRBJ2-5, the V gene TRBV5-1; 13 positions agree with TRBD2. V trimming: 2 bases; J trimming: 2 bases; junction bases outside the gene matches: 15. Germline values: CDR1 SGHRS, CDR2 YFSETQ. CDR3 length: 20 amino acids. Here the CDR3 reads CASSFRPRTSGSGPQETQYF. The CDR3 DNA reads TGCGCCAGCAGCTTCCGACCTCGGACTAGCGGGAGTGGGCCGCAAGAGACCCAGTACTTC.

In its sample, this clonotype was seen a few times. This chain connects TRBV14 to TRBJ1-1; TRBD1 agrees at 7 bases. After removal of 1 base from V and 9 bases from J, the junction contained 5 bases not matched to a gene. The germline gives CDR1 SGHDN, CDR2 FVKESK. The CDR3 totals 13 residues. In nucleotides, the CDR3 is TGTGCCAGCAGCCAAGTAGGCAGGGGGAAAGCTTTCTTT. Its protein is CASSQVGRGKAFF. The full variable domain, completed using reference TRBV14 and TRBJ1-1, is EAGVTQFPSHSVIEKGQTVTLRCDPISGHDNLYWYRRVMGKEIKFLLHFVKESKQDESGMPNNRFLAERTGGTYSTLKVQPAELEDSGVYFCASSQVGRGKAFFGQGTRLTVV.

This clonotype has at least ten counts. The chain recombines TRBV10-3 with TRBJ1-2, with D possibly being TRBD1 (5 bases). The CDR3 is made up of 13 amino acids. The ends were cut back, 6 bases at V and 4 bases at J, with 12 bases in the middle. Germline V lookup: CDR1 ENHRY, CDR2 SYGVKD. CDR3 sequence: CAIRSGQAYGYTF. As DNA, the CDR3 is TGTGCCATCAGATCGGGGCAGGCCTATGGCTACACCTTC.